This entry lists 9 T cell receptor beta chains sequenced from one sample in a study of blood T cell repertoires in COVID-19. Profiled with immunoSEQ multiplex PCR; TCRdb holds only in-frame clones, not every one. Counted here are some 200,000 clones, around 80% occurring once; the ten biggest clones make up around 13%. Material: peripheral blood. The receptors here all came from a human donor in a cohort sampled during active COVID-19.

This chain joins TRBV7-2 and TRBJ2-7, with 7 bases identical to TRBD2. CDR1 is SGHTA and CDR2 is FQGNSA in the germline V gene. This CDR3 contains 16 residues. V lost 1 base to trimming and J lost 2 bases; unmatched junction nucleotides: 8. The CDR3 reads CASSLEAQRGTYEQYF. In DNA form, the CDR3 reads TGTGCCAGCAGCTTAGAGGCCCAGCGGGGAACCTACGAGCAGTACTTC.

DNA for the CDR3: TGTGCCAGCAGTCTAACCACGGGATGGGCTTTCTTT. Its translation is CASSLTTGWAFF. This chain links TRBV28 with TRBJ1-1, with D unresolved. CDR1 is MDHEN and CDR2 is SYDVKM in the germline V gene. With 5 bases removed from V and 11 bases from J, the gap between germline ends came to 15 bases. The CDR3 has 12 residues. The complete variable domain, with remaining parts taken from reference TRBV28 and TRBJ1-1, reads DVKVTQSSRYLVKRTGEKVFLECVQDMDHENMFWYRQDPGLGLRLIYFSYDVKMKEKGDIPEGYSVSREKKERFSLILESASTNQTSMYLCASSLTTGWAFFGQGTRLTVV.

The chain has TRBV28 and TRBJ2-7, with 7 bases lining up with TRBD2. The CDR3 extends over 15 amino acids. V was pared by 4 bases and J by 0 bases, with 6 bases of the junction left unmatched. Germline V CDR1 and CDR2: MDHEN, SYDVKM. The CDR3 sequence: CASSSRTSHSYEQYF. In nucleotides, the CDR3 is TGTGCCAGCAGTTCCCGGACTAGTCACTCCTACGAGCAGTACTTC.

This chain joins TRBV12-3 or TRBV12-4 and TRBJ2-5; D unclear. The CDR3 is made up of 13 amino acids. Trimming removed 6 bases from V and 1 base from J, with 9 bases in between. CDR3 nucleotides: TGTGCCAGCAGCCCAACGGGCCAAGAGACCCAGTACTTC. This sequence encodes CASSPTGQETQYF.

The V call is TRBV5-4, the J call TRBJ2-3; 7 positions match TRBD2. The CDR3 covers 14 residues. The junction had 8 bases not matched to a gene; V was cut back by 6 bases and J by 4 bases. Looked up from germline, CDR1 is SGHNT and CDR2 is YYREEE (reference sequence). The CDR3 region is CASTEAGSADTQYF. The CDR3 bases are TGTGCCAGCACCGAAGCGGGGTCGGCAGATACGCAGTATTTT.

J is TRBJ1-1 and V is TRBV5-1; D unresolved. The germline V and J ends were trimmed by 2 bases and 0 bases, with 11 bases remaining between them. There are 15 residues in the CDR3. Per the germline V gene, CDR1 is SGHRS and CDR2 is YFSETQ. CDR3 DNA: TGCGCCAGCAGCTTTAACAGCTTGGTGAACACTGAAGCTTTCTTT. Translation: CASSFNSLVNTEAFF.

This rearrangement joins TRBV5-4 to TRBJ2-5, with TRBD1 matching 11 bases. Germline CDR1 reads SGHNT; CDR2 reads YYREEE (reference sequence). The trim removed 4 bases at V and 2 bases at J, leaving 4 bases unmatched. This CDR3 contains 15 residues. In DNA form, the CDR3 reads TGTGCCAGCAGCGCGGACAGGGGGCGGCAAGAGACCCAGTACTTC. It yields the protein CASSADRGRQETQYF.

The CDR3 sequence: CASSRSGGGRENEQYF. CDR3 DNA: TGTGCCAGCAGCCGCTCGGGGGGCGGGAGAGAGAACGAGCAGTACTTC. This chain uses TRBV3-1 (or the pseudogene TRBV3-2) with TRBJ2-7; tentatively, D is TRBD2 (7 bases). The CDR3 is made up of 16 amino acids. Trimming removed 4 bases from V and 5 bases from J, with 21 bases in between. CDR1 and CDR2 from the germline V gene are LGHDT and YNNKEL (reference sequence).

V usage is TRBV28 and J usage is TRBJ2-5, with D hard to call. The CDR3 loop spans 13 amino acids. V lost 4 bases and J lost 0, with 6 bases in between. The V gene's germline CDR1 is MDHEN and CDR2 SYDVKM. As DNA, the CDR3 is TGTGCCAGCAGTTCCCAGTACCAAGAGACCCAGTACTTC. Protein product: CASSSQYQETQYF.